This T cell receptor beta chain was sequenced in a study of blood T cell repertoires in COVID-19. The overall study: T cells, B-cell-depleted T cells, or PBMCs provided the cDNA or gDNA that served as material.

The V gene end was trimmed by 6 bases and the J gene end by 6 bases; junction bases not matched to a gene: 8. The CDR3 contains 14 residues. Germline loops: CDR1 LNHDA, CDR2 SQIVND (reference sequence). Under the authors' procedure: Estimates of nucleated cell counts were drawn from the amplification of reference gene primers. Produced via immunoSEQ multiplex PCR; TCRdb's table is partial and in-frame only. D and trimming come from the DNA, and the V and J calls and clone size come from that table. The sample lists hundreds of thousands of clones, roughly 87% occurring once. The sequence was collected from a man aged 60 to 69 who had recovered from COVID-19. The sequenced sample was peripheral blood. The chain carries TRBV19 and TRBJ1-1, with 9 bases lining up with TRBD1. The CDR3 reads CASRQTGGSAEAFF. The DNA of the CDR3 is TGTGCCAGTAGGCAGACAGGGGGATCAGCTGAAGCTTTCTTT.